Listed below are T cell receptor beta chains from one sample, sequenced in a study of blood T cell repertoires in COVID-19. Libraries were prepared by immunoSEQ multiplex PCR; TCRdb keeps only in-frame clonotypes and omits some of them. In the table there are 150,000 to 200,000 clones, roughly nine tenths of which are singletons. Sequences were obtained from PBMCs or T cells enriched from blood (not recorded which). All receptors derive from a young woman who had recovered from COVID-19. The CDR3 runs from the conserved cysteine through the conserved F or W. D genes are given only for firm matches. Clone sizes are given selectively: once, few, many, or a class where the clone is expanded.

J gene: TRBJ1-1; clone size: -; D gene: -; V gene: TRBV3-1/TRBV3-2; CDR3 protein: CASSQGPGFTEAFF; CDR3 DNA: TGTGCCAGCAGCCAAGGTCCGGGGTTCACTGAAGCTTTCTTT
J gene: TRBJ1-1; clone size: -; D gene: -; V gene: TRBV29-1; CDR3 protein: CSVEREIGTEAFF; CDR3 DNA: TGCAGCGTGGAGCGCGAGATAGGGACAGAAGCTTTCTTT
J gene: TRBJ1-4; clone size: -; D gene: TRBD1; V gene: TRBV29-1; CDR3 protein: CSVEGQGLEEKLFF; CDR3 DNA: TGCAGCGTTGAAGGACAGGGACTAGAAGAAAAACTGTTTTTT
J gene: TRBJ2-3; clone size: once; D gene: -; V gene: TRBV5-1; CDR3 protein: CASSLAVEDTQYF; CDR3 DNA: TGCGCCAGCAGCTTGGCGGTGGAGGATACGCAGTATTTT
J gene: TRBJ2-3; clone size: -; D gene: TRBD1; V gene: TRBV29-1; CDR3 protein: CSVTRTGTDTQYF; CDR3 DNA: TGCAGCGTTACTCGGACAGGGACAGATACGCAGTATTTT
J gene: TRBJ2-2; clone size: -; D gene: TRBD1; V gene: TRBV19; CDR3 protein: CASKSGTGMNTGELFF; CDR3 DNA: TGTGCCAGTAAATCCGGGACAGGGATGAACACCGGGGAGCTGTTTTTT
J gene: TRBJ2-7; clone size: -; D gene: TRBD1; V gene: TRBV4-1; CDR3 protein: CASSQGDRGPYFLYYEQYF; CDR3 DNA: TGCGCCAGCAGCCAAGGGGACAGGGGGCCTTACTTTCTCTACTACGAGCAGTACTTC
J gene: TRBJ2-7; clone size: -; D gene: TRBD2; V gene: TRBV2; CDR3 protein: CASSGPGTSGSSSYEQYF; CDR3 DNA: TGTGCCAGCAGTGGCCCCGGGACTAGCGGATCTAGCTCCTACGAGCAGTACTTC
J gene: TRBJ2-7; clone size: -; D gene: -; V gene: TRBV20-1; CDR3 protein: CSASSVASYEQYF; CDR3 DNA: TGCAGTGCTAGTTCGGTCGCCTCCTACGAGCAGTACTTC
J gene: TRBJ1-2; clone size: -; D gene: -; V gene: TRBV25-1; CDR3 protein: CASRAMGHHGYTF; CDR3 DNA: TGTGCCAGCAGGGCAATGGGACACCATGGCTACACCTTC
J gene: TRBJ2-3; clone size: -; D gene: TRBD1; V gene: TRBV4-1; CDR3 protein: CASSHFRDRGSTDTQYF; CDR3 DNA: TGCGCCAGCAGCCATTTCCGGGACAGGGGTAGCACAGATACGCAGTATTTT
J gene: TRBJ2-4; clone size: -; D gene: -; V gene: TRBV19; CDR3 protein: CASSTTRYDLAKNIQYF; CDR3 DNA: TGTGCCAGTAGTACGACTAGATACGATCTAGCCAAAAACATTCAGTACTTC